This T cell receptor (beta chain) was documented in a study of beta chain features in type 1 diabetes. Blood was drawn once from each donor into heparinised tubes. The draws averaged about 120 mL. CDR1 is SNHLY, CDR2 FYNNEI, per germline. The CDR3 runs 14 residues. Trimming removed 6 bases from V and 8 bases from J, with 19 bases in between. As every portion of the isolated RNA was reverse transcribed, the sequencing read expressed TCRB transcripts. Profiling relied on immunoSEQ multiplex PCR, and the TCRdb table lists in-frame clones only, not all of them. Of nearly 700,000 clones listed, roughly 13% are singletons. There are a few counts of this clone. Antigen specificity is unknown. Whole-study findings and limits: Type 1 diabetes patients had fewer VDJ junction insertions and more deletions. Moderate yet significant TCRB CDR3 shortening was seen in Type 1 diabetes patients in all four CD4+ subsets.

Sample: naive CD4+ T cells from blood. This receptor was obtained from a man in his late teens or twenties with type 1 diabetes. The chain employs TRBV2 and TRBJ1-1, with D perhaps matching TRBD1 (6 bases). The CDR3: CASSVQGPGSEAFF. The CDR3 region has the DNA TGTGCCAGCAGCGTACAGGGTCCCGGATCAGAAGCTTTCTTT. The variable domain in full, with the rest retrieved from reference TRBV2 and TRBJ1-1, is EPEVTQTPSHQVTQMGQEVILRCVPISNHLYFYWYRQILGQKVEFLVSFYNNEISEKSEIFDDQFSVERPDGSNFTLKIRSTKLEDSAMYFCASSVQGPGSEAFFGQGTRLTVV.